This T cell receptor beta chain is from a study of blood T cell repertoires in COVID-19. CDR3 length: 13 residues. Germline V gene sequence: CDR1 SSHAT, CDR2 FNYEAQ (reference sequence). For this clone: A junction end diverges from the germline sequence, so it may reflect a read error.

Assay used: immunoSEQ multiplex PCR; TCRdb lists only in-frame clones, some missing. This sample has approximately 84,000 clones, with over 70% found just once. Source material: peripheral blood. The chain links TRBV7-7 to TRBJ2-5; D unclear. This clonotype was obtained from a man aged 45-65 years with active or convalescent COVID-19. The CDR3: CASSPRVQETQYF. CDR3 DNA sequence: TGTGCTAGCAGCCCACGGGTCCAAGAGACCCAGTACTTC.